This T cell receptor beta chain is drawn from a study of shared clonotypes between healthy human individuals. Germline CDR1 and CDR2: SGDLS and YYNGEE. The J segment lost 7 bases and the V segment lost 4 bases, leaving 4 bases of the junction unmatched. The CDR3 has 14 residues. It was at deep level that the assay was run. Only in-frame clones appear in the TCRdb table, and some are missing; sequencing was by immunoSEQ multiplex PCR. The data show around 1 million clones, more than 75% seen once. This sequence joins TRBV9 and TRBJ1-4; 10 bases fit TRBD1. This receptor was identified in a man between 18 and 35 years old in good health. The sequencing sample was made of memory CD4+ T cells sorted from blood. Subset denoted: CD45RA-negative fraction. CDR3: CASSSRTGGEKLFF. CDR3 sequence (DNA): TGTGCCAGCAGCTCCCGGACAGGGGGTGAAAAACTGTTTTTT.